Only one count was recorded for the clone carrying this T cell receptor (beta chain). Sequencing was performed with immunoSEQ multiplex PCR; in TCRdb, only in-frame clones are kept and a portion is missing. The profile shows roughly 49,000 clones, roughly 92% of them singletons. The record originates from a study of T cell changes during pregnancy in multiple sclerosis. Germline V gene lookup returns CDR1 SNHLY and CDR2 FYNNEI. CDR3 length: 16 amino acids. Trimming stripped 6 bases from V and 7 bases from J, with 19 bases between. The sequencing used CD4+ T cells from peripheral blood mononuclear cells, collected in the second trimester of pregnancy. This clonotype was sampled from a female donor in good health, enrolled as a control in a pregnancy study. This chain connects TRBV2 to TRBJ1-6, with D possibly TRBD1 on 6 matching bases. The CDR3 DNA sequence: TGTGCCAGCAGCCTTCGGAAAGACAGGATGAATTCACCCCTCCACTTT. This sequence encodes CASSLRKDRMNSPLHF.